The T cell receptor (beta chain) under discussion was sequenced for a study of monozygotic twins with inflammatory bowel disease. The CDR3 length is 14 residues. Germline assignment: CDR1 SEHNR and CDR2 FQNEAQ (reference sequence). UMIs bearing a 6-nucleotide sample barcode were added through template switching. The cDNA of both the TCRalpha and TCRbeta chains was subjected to two nested PCRs of around 15 and 9 cycles. Reanalyzing the 5' RACE reads, TCRdb keeps one entry per CDR3 protein, without DNA. The table lists 80,000 or so distinct CDR3 sequences. The rearrangement links TRBV7-9 to TRBJ1-6; no DNA is available, so the TRBD1 call from TCRdb remains unchecked. The specimen was blood. This TCR was recovered from a human donor with ulcerative colitis or Crohn's disease, or a healthy co-twin of an affected twin (not recorded which). The CDR3 spells CASSSGHPNSPLHF.